This T cell receptor (beta chain) was documented in a study of T cell clones after liver transplantation. The wider study: Post-transplant blood was tracked for graft-donor-reactive T cell clones identified in a pre-transplant mixed lymphocyte reaction. Tolerance: complete withdrawal held at least one year, liver enzymes staying within twice normal. Study-wide points: In a couple of subjects, few donor cells limited the measurable donor-reactive repertoire. Circulating graft-donor-reactive CD4 TCRbeta sequences fell significantly post-transplant in most of the 8 subjects.

Data came from immunoSEQ multiplex PCR; TCRdb stores just in-frame clones and leaves some out. Counted here are 50,000 to 60,000 clones, approximately 77% occurring once; the ten biggest clones make up 9.7%. This clone was seen a few times. Its antigen is currently unknown. The source was CD4+ T cells from blood, collected at the 22-month timepoint. The TCR originated in a human patient who received a liver transplant. Part of the T cell pool may stem from the graft donor.

CDR3 DNA sequence: TGTGCCAGCAATCCGACAGGGGGAAGTTCACCCCTCCACTTT. Amino acids: CASNPTGGSSPLHF. The rearrangement links TRBV2 to TRBJ1-6; 9 nucleotides align to TRBD1. This CDR3 comprises 14 residues. The V segment lost 7 bases and the J segment 9 bases; nucleotides outside the gene matches: 7. CDR1 is SNHLY, CDR2 FYNNEI, per germline.